The 17 T cell receptor beta chains presented below share a single source sample, sequenced in a study of blood T cell repertoires in COVID-19. Data came from immunoSEQ multiplex PCR; TCRdb stores just in-frame clones and leaves some out. Among 200,000 to 250,000 clones listed, around 85% were seen once. The sequencing input was peripheral blood. The receptors derive from a woman aged 25 to 39 who had recovered from COVID-19.

The chain carries TRBV7-8 and TRBJ1-2; the match to TRBD1 covers 9 bases. V shed 5 bases and J 1 base; nucleotides not matched to a gene: 8. In germline, CDR1 is SGHVS, CDR2 FQNEAQ. The CDR3 totals 16 residues. CDR3 in DNA: TGTGCCAGCAGCCCCGGGACAGGGACGCTTAACTATGGCTACACCTTC. Residues: CASSPGTGTLNYGYTF.

CDR3 amino acids: CASRDRGATNYGYTF. The CDR3 nucleotides are TGTGCCAGCCGGGACAGGGGTGCTACTAACTATGGCTACACCTTC. The genes are TRBV6-5 and TRBJ1-2; 10 nucleotides agree with TRBD1. Germline CDR1 and CDR2: MNHEY and SVGAGI. The CDR3 runs 15 residues. With V trimmed by 8 bases and J by 0 bases, 6 bases remained unmatched.

This clone was seen many times. This specimen includes other DNA sequences encoding the same CDR3. This chain uses TRBV5-1 with TRBJ1-1; no clear D. Germline V gives CDR1 SGHRS, CDR2 YFSETQ. Trimming took 0 bases from V and 1 from J, leaving 4 bases between them. The CDR3 totals 13 residues. The CDR3 bases are TGCGCCAGCAGCTTGGACAGGAACACTGAAGCTTTCTTT. Protein product: CASSLDRNTEAFF.

J is TRBJ1-2 and V is TRBV10-3, with a possible D match to TRBD1 (5 bases). This CDR3 has 11 amino acids. Looked up from germline, CDR1 is ENHRY and CDR2 is SYGVKD. Trimming removed 5 bases at V and 7 bases at J, with 8 bases between. CDR3 nucleotides: TGTGCCATCAGTTCAGGGTTTGGCTACACCTTC. Protein: CAISSGFGYTF.

V usage is TRBV5-1 and J usage is TRBJ1-5, with a possible D match to TRBD1 (5 bases). V dropped 4 bases and J dropped 11 bases, with 16 bases sitting between them. The CDR3 extends over 13 amino acids. Germline values: CDR1 SGHRS, CDR2 YFSETQ. CDR3 DNA sequence: TGCGCCAGCAGCCCCGTGGGCTCGGGGGCCCAGCATTTT. It yields the protein CASSPVGSGAQHF.

The chain combines TRBV10-1 with TRBJ1-2, with 8 bases that match TRBD1. This CDR3 comprises 13 residues. With 6 bases clipped from V and 4 bases from J, the junction kept 4 bases outside the gene matches. CDR1 WNHNN and CDR2 SYGVQD come from the germline V gene (reference sequence). The CDR3 region has the DNA TGCGCCAGCAGCCTCGGACAGGGCTATGGCTACACCTTC. Protein product: CASSLGQGYGYTF.

In this sample, this clone turned up once. This chain links TRBV7-2 with TRBJ2-3; 10 bases line up with TRBD2. CDR3 length equals 17 residues. Trimming removed 3 bases from V and 6 bases from J; junction bases left unmatched: 12. In germline, CDR1 is SGHTA, CDR2 FQGNSA. CDR3 DNA: TGTGCCAGCAGCTTCTCAAGCGGGGGGGGCCAGTTTGATACGCAGTATTTT. Encoded protein: CASSFSSGGGQFDTQYF.

The V gene is TRBV7-9, the J gene TRBJ2-7, with D perhaps matching TRBD1 (5 bases). This CDR3 has 15 amino acids. Germline V gives CDR1 SEHNR, CDR2 FQNEAQ (reference sequence). Trimming took off 1 base at V and 3 bases at J, with 13 bases between the two ends. CDR3 nucleotides: TGTGCCAGCAGCTTAGGGACACAACCATTCTACGAGCAGTACTTC. Protein sequence: CASSLGTQPFYEQYF.

J is TRBJ2-1 and V is TRBV16, with D possibly TRBD2 on 7 matching bases. Germline CDR1 is KGHSY and CDR2 is FQNENV. The CDR3 runs 16 residues. Trimming removed 3 bases from V and 3 bases from J, with 15 bases in between. Here the CDR3 reads CASSHTNREGYNEQFF. CDR3 bases: TGTGCCAGCAGCCACACGAACAGGGAGGGCTACAATGAGCAGTTCTTC.

The rearrangement joins TRBV5-4 to TRBJ2-5, with 13 bases fitting TRBD2. Germline loops: CDR1 SGHNT, CDR2 YYREEE (reference sequence). J gave up 2 bases and V 4 bases, and 5 bases lay outside the gene matches. CDR3 size: 16 residues. The CDR3 is CASSPGLAGNQETQYF. As DNA, the CDR3 is TGTGCCAGCAGCCCGGGACTAGCGGGAAATCAAGAGACCCAGTACTTC.

The chain uses TRBV11-2 and TRBJ1-6, with D hard to call. The CDR3 consists of 15 residues. Germline loops: CDR1 SGHAT, CDR2 FQNNGV. Trimming pared 0 bases from V and 7 bases from J, leaving 10 bases between. The CDR3 protein is CASSLETRWNSPLHF. The CDR3, as DNA: TGTGCCAGCAGCTTAGAAACCAGATGGAATTCACCCCTCCACTTT.

The V call is TRBV4-1, the J call TRBJ1-1, with TRBD1 matching 7 bases. This CDR3 spans 16 amino acids. J lost 0 bases, V lost 3 bases, and 7 bases had no gene match. From germline, CDR1 is MGHRA and CDR2 YSYEKL. The DNA of the CDR3 is TGCGCCAGCAGCCAGCCCCGACAGGGAGTGAACACTGAAGCTTTCTTT. Translated: CASSQPRQGVNTEAFF.

The rearrangement uses TRBV4-1 and TRBJ2-7; no definite D call. The CDR3 sequence is 13 residues long. Trimming stripped 3 bases from V and 1 base from J, with 7 bases between. From germline, CDR1 is MGHRA and CDR2 YSYEKL. The CDR3 sequence: CASSQWQSYEQYF. CDR3 DNA: TGCGCCAGCAGCCAGTGGCAGTCCTACGAGCAGTACTTC.

The gene calls are TRBV29-1 and TRBJ2-3, with D perhaps TRBD1 (6 bases). Trimming left V 8 bases short and J 0 bases short, with 18 bases between. The CDR3 has 15 residues. Per the germline V gene, CDR1 is SQVTM and CDR2 is ANQGSEA. This chain's CDR3 is CSLVVLGASTDTQYF. The CDR3 region has the DNA TGCAGCCTCGTTGTTCTGGGGGCTAGCACAGATACGCAGTATTTT.

V and J are TRBV4-2 and TRBJ1-2; the D gene is possibly TRBD1 (6 bases). The CDR3 is made up of 17 amino acids. The germline CDR1 and CDR2 sequences are LGHNA and YNFKEQ. V shed 0 bases and J shed 2 bases, with 16 bases lying between them. CDR3 sequence reads: CASSQEGQGRVNYGYTF. CDR3 nucleotides: TGTGCCAGCAGCCAAGAAGGGCAGGGGAGGGTCAACTATGGCTACACCTTC.

The chain joins TRBV18 to TRBJ1-6; D not resolved. Trimming shortened V by 3 bases and J by 8 bases, and 14 bases separated the two germline ends. This CDR3 has 15 residues. Germline V gene lookup returns CDR1 KGHSH and CDR2 LQKENI. The CDR3 bases are TGTGCCAGCTCACCCAACACAGCACCTTATTCACCCCTCCACTTT. Protein product: CASSPNTAPYSPLHF.

The V and J genes are TRBV27 and TRBJ2-7; D ambiguous. Trimming left V 2 bases short and J 3 bases short, with 11 bases between. Germline V gene data show CDR1 as MNHEY and CDR2 as SMNVEV (reference sequence). The length of the CDR3 is 14 residues. The CDR3 loop is CASSLRGSVYEQYF. Written as DNA, the CDR3 is TGTGCCAGCAGTTTAAGAGGTTCAGTCTACGAGCAGTACTTC.